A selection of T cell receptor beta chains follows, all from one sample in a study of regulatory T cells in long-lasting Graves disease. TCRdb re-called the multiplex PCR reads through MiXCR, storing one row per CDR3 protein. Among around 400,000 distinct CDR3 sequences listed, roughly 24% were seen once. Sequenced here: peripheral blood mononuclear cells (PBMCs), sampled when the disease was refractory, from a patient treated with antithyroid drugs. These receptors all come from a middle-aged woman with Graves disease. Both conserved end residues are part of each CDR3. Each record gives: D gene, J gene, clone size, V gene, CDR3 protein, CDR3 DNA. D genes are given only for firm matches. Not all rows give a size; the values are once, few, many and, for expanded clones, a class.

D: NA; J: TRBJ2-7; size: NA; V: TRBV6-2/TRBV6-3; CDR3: CASSERGRSSYEQYF; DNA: TGTGCCAGCAGTGAAAGAGGGAGAAGCTCCTACGAGCAGTACTTC
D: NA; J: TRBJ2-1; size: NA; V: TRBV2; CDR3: CASITGTSSYNEQFF; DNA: TGTGCCAGCATTACCGGGACTTCTTCCTACAATGAGCAGTTCTTC
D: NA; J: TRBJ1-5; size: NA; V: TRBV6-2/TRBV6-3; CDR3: CASSYGHQRPQHF; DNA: TGTGCCAGCAGTTACGGGCACCAACGGCCCCAGCATTTT
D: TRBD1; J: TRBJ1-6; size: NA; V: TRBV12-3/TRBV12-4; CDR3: CASSAGTGRSHF; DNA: TGTGCCAGCAGTGCCGGGACAGGGCGAAGCCACTTT
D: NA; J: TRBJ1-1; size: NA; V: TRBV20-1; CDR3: CSARDAGNTEAFF; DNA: TGCAGTGCTAGAGACGCAGGGAACACTGAAGCTTTCTTT
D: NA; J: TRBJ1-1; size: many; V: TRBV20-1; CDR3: CSARLKNTEAFF; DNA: TGCAGTGCTAGACTGAAGAACACTGAAGCTTTCTTT
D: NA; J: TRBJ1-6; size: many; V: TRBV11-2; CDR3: CASRPWGGSSPLHF; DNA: TGTGCCAGCCGGCCTTGGGGGGGAAGTTCACCCCTCCACTTT
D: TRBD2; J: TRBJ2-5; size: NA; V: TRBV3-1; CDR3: CASSKTSVAETQYF; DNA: TGTGCCAGCAGCAAGACTAGCGTTGCGGAGACCCAGTACTTC
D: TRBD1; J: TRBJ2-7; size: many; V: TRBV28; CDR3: CASSFLAGTGVGTESNYEQYF; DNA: TGTGCCAGCAGTTTCCTAGCCGGGACAGGGGTTGGGACCGAGAGCAACTACGAGCAGTACTTC
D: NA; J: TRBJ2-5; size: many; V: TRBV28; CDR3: CASSWGFVETQYF; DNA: TGTGCCAGCAGTTGGGGTTTCGTTGAGACCCAGTACTTC
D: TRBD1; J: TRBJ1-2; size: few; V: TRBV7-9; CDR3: CASSDRAVYGYTF; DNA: TGTGCCAGCAGCGACAGGGCCGTCTATGGCTACACCTTC
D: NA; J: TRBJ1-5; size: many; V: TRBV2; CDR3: CASSLWILQGNQPQHF; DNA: TGTGCCAGCAGTCTTTGGATCCTACAGGGCAATCAGCCCCAGCATTTT
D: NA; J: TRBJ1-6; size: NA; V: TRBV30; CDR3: CAWSPSDHSPLHF; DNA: TGTGCCTGGAGTCCCTCGGATCATTCACCCCTCCACTTT
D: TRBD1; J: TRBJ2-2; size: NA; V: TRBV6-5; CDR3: CASSYYKTGGTGELFF; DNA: TGTGCCAGCAGTTACTATAAGACAGGGGGCACCGGGGAGCTGTTTTTT
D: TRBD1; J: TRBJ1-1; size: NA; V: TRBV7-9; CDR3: CASSLALTFGTGVVTEAFF; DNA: TGTGCCAGCAGCTTAGCGTTAACATTCGGGACAGGCGTGGTCACTGAAGCTTTCTTT
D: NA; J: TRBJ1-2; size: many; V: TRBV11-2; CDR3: CASSLDRRYGYTF; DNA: TGTGCCAGCAGCTTAGATAGGCGCTATGGCTACACCTTC